Shown below are 21 T cell receptor beta chains from a single sample sequenced in a study of cytomegalovirus exposure and HLA in healthy donors. Data came from immunoSEQ multiplex PCR; TCRdb stores just in-frame clones and leaves some out. The table shows a few hundred thousand clones, with around 89% occurring only once. Material for sequencing was PBMCs. The receptors were sampled from a young woman in good health and CMV-seronegative.

The chain couples TRBV5-1 to TRBJ2-2; 8 nucleotides agree with TRBD2. The germline V gene encodes CDR1 SGHRS and CDR2 YFSETQ. This CDR3 has 18 amino acids. J was trimmed by 7 bases and V by 0 bases; bases with no gene match: 14. The CDR3 region is CASSLAAVAGRVIGELFF. CDR3 nucleotides: TGCGCCAGCAGCTTGGCCGCGGTAGCGGGAAGGGTAATCGGGGAGCTGTTTTTT.

The V gene is TRBV5-1, the J gene TRBJ2-1; D is uncertain. Trimming took 0 bases from V and 0 from J, leaving 16 bases between them. CDR1 SGHRS and CDR2 YFSETQ come from the germline V gene. This CDR3 is 18 amino acids long. The CDR3 is CASSLGASLSHSYNEQFF. CDR3 in DNA: TGCGCCAGCAGCTTGGGGGCCTCCCTCTCCCACTCCTACAATGAGCAGTTCTTC.

This clone was observed a handful of times. V is TRBV9 and J is TRBJ1-2; D gene unclear. Germline values: CDR1 SGDLS, CDR2 YYNGEE. V lost 0 bases and J 8 bases, leaving 8 bases between the germline ends. The CDR3 length is 12 residues. The CDR3, as DNA: TGTGCCAGCAGCGTAGGGTCTGAGGGCTACACCTTC. Its translation is CASSVGSEGYTF.

The rearrangement links TRBV2 to TRBJ1-2, with D perhaps matching TRBD1 (5 bases). Germline-derived CDR1 and CDR2 are SNHLY and FYNNEI. The length of the CDR3 is 15 residues. V was trimmed by 2 bases and J by 0 bases, leaving 10 bases between them. DNA for the CDR3: TGTGCCAGCAGTGAAACCAGGGCCACTAACTATGGCTACACCTTC. Encoded protein: CASSETRATNYGYTF.

This sequence joins TRBV5-1 and TRBJ2-7; a possible D gene is TRBD2 (6 bases). V lost 1 base, J lost 4 bases, and 15 bases lay in between. The CDR3 loop spans 15 amino acids. The V gene's germline CDR1 is SGHRS and CDR2 YFSETQ. CDR3 in amino acids: CASSLSSGPTYEQYF. The CDR3 nucleotides read TGCGCCAGCAGCTTGTCCAGCGGGCCAACATACGAGCAGTACTTC.

The CDR3 loop is CASSRQAFYGYTF. CDR3 nucleotides: TGTGCCAGTAGTAGACAGGCCTTCTATGGCTACACCTTC. J is TRBJ1-2 and V is TRBV19, with D possibly being TRBD1 (6 bases). V dropped 4 bases and J dropped 4 bases, with 10 bases sitting between them. The length of the CDR3 is 13 residues. From germline, CDR1 is LNHDA and CDR2 SQIVND (reference sequence).

This clone was detected only once. The chain is built from TRBV11-2 and TRBJ2-7, with TRBD2 as a possible D gene (7 bases). This CDR3 is 15 amino acids long. The V gene's germline CDR1 is SGHAT and CDR2 FQNNGV. Trimming removed 5 bases from V and 4 bases from J, with 18 bases in between. CDR3: CASSVVGGGSYEQYF. CDR3 sequence (DNA): TGTGCCAGCAGCGTAGTAGGGGGGGGGTCGTACGAGCAGTACTTC.

This clone was seen only once. This rearrangement joins TRBV18 to TRBJ1-6, with 8 bases matching TRBD1. Trimming removed 5 bases from V and 5 bases from J; junction bases left unmatched: 5. This CDR3 is 15 amino acids long. From germline, CDR1 is KGHSH and CDR2 LQKENI. DNA for the CDR3: TGTGCCAGCTCAGCTGGACAGGGTAATAATTCACCCCTCCACTTT. It translates to CASSAGQGNNSPLHF.

The chain is built from TRBV9 and TRBJ1-5; D is possibly TRBD1 (6 bases). CDR1 and CDR2 from the germline V gene are SGDLS and YYNGEE. CDR3 length: 16 amino acids. V gave up 0 bases and J gave up 16 bases, with 26 bases separating them. The CDR3 spells CASSVDAGGGSFPKHF. The CDR3 region has the DNA TGTGCCAGCAGCGTAGATGCGGGGGGCGGGTCGTTTCCCAAACATTTT.

This chain joins TRBV13 and TRBJ2-4; 8 bases align to TRBD1. J gave up 10 bases and V 1 base, and 6 bases lay outside the gene matches. The CDR3 sequence is 14 residues long. The germline V gene encodes CDR1 PRHDT and CDR2 FYEKMQ (reference sequence). CDR3 coding DNA: TGTGCCAGCAGCTTAGACGCAGGGGGCCGTATTCAGTACTTC. It yields the protein CASSLDAGGRIQYF.

This clone is a singleton in its sample. J is TRBJ2-3 and V is TRBV25-1; 9 bases fit TRBD2. The trim removed 7 bases at V and 4 bases at J, leaving 9 bases unmatched. CDR1 is MGHDK, CDR2 SYGVNS, per germline. This CDR3 has 15 amino acids. CDR3 coding DNA: TGTGCCAGCATAGGAGGAGCGGGAGGCTCAGATACGCAGTATTTT. Residues: CASIGGAGGSDTQYF.

The V and J genes are TRBV11-2 and TRBJ2-1; 12 positions agree with TRBD2. Germline CDR1 and CDR2: SGHAT and FQNNGV. The junction had 9 bases not matched to a gene; V was cut back by 2 bases and J by 10 bases. The length of the CDR3 is 16 residues. In DNA form, the CDR3 reads TGTGCCAGCAGCTTAAGCCTAGCGGGAGGGCCATGGGAGCAGTTCTTC. This codes for CASSLSLAGGPWEQFF.

Comment on this clone: Other DNA sequences in this specimen translate into the identical CDR3. The chain couples TRBV6-5 to TRBJ1-2; D is undetermined. The CDR3 is 14 amino acids. Deletions cut 3 bases from V and 2 bases from J, with 10 bases between. Germline CDR1 is MNHEY and CDR2 is SVGAGI. CDR3 amino acids: CASSYRTGNYGYTF. The DNA for the CDR3 is TGTGCCAGCAGTTATCGGACGGGAAACTATGGCTACACCTTC.

J is TRBJ1-5 and V is TRBV19; D is possibly TRBD1 (5 bases). This CDR3 has 15 residues. CDR1 and CDR2 (germline): LNHDA, SQIVND (reference sequence). V was trimmed by 7 bases and J by 2 bases, leaving 15 bases between them. In nucleotides, the CDR3 is TGTGCCAGTACTCCGCGGGGGTTCGGCAATCAGCCCCAGCATTTT. This encodes CASTPRGFGNQPQHF. Using reference TRBV19 and TRBJ1-5 for the parts outside the CDR3, the full variable domain is DGGITQSPKYLFRKEGQNVTLSCEQNLNHDAMYWYRQDPGQGLRLIYYSQIVNDFQKGDIAEGYSVSREKKESFPLTVTSAQKNPTAFYLCASTPRGFGNQPQHFGDGTRLSIL.

The chain carries TRBV18 and TRBJ2-7; TRBD1 matches 7 bases. V shed 3 bases, J shed 2 bases, and the junction held 4 bases outside the gene matches. The V gene's germline CDR1 is KGHSH and CDR2 LQKENI. This CDR3 contains 14 residues. The CDR3: CASSPGTEAYEQYF. The CDR3 DNA is TGTGCCAGCTCACCGGGGACAGAAGCCTACGAGCAGTACTTC.

This chain joins TRBV6-5 and TRBJ1-4; TRBD1 matches 11 bases. There are 16 residues in the CDR3. The germline V gene has CDR1 MNHEY and CDR2 SVGAGI. V shed 0 bases, J shed 7 bases, and the junction held 4 bases outside the gene matches. CDR3 loop: CASSYSAGTGGEKLFF. The CDR3 DNA reads as TGTGCCAGCAGTTACTCGGCCGGGACAGGGGGTGAAAAACTGTTTTTT.

This rearrangement joins TRBV19 to TRBJ2-5, with no clear D. The CDR3 is 15 residues long. V was clipped by 3 bases and J by 4 bases, with 15 bases between them. Germline V gene data show CDR1 as LNHDA and CDR2 as SQIVND (reference sequence). The CDR3 is CASSISRRSRETQYF. CDR3 coding DNA: TGTGCCAGTAGTATTAGTCGTCGGTCTAGAGAGACCCAGTACTTC. Supplemented by reference TRBV19 and TRBJ2-5, the full variable domain reads DGGITQSPKYLFRKEGQNVTLSCEQNLNHDAMYWYRQDPGQGLRLIYYSQIVNDFQKGDIAEGYSVSREKKESFPLTVTSAQKNPTAFYLCASSISRRSRETQYFGPGTRLLVL.

This chain's CDR3 is CASSSYNSPLHF. The CDR3 bases are TGTGCCAGCAGCTCATATAATTCACCCCTCCACTTT. The V call is TRBV14, the J call TRBJ1-6; D is undetermined. CDR1 and CDR2 from the germline V gene are SGHDN and FVKESK. The CDR3 is 12 amino acids. V gave up 5 bases and J gave up 4 bases, with 3 bases separating them.

CDR3 coding DNA: TGCGCCAGCAGCACCCGGGACAGATCCTTCGCCCAGCATTTT. It specifies CASSTRDRSFAQHF. This sequence joins TRBV4-1 and TRBJ1-5, with 7 bases matching TRBD1. V lost 5 bases, J lost 11 bases, and 12 bases stayed unmatched. The CDR3 totals 14 residues. CDR1 is MGHRA, CDR2 YSYEKL, per germline.

The sample holds one count of this clone. V is TRBV18 and J is TRBJ1-5; TRBD1 is a possible D gene (5 bases). The V and J ends lost 2 bases and 2 bases respectively, with 10 bases between them. The CDR3 is 15 amino acids. Germline CDR1 and CDR2: KGHSH and LQKENI. This chain's CDR3 is CASSPAGWGNQPQHF. The CDR3 bases are TGTGCCAGCTCACCAGCAGGGTGGGGCAATCAGCCCCAGCATTTT. The whole variable domain, filled in from reference TRBV18 and TRBJ1-5, reads NAGVMQNPRHLVRRRGQEARLRCSPMKGHSHVYWYRQLPEEGLKFMVYLQKENIIDESGMPKERFSAEFPKEGPSILRIQQVVRGDSAAYFCASSPAGWGNQPQHFGDGTRLSIL.

V and J are TRBV5-4 and TRBJ1-1; perhaps TRBD1 as D (6 bases). Germline values: CDR1 SGHNT, CDR2 YYREEE (reference sequence). The CDR3 runs to 14 residues. V lost 4 bases and J 0 bases, leaving 10 bases between the germline ends. The CDR3, as DNA: TGTGCCAGCAGCCTAGGACAGATGAACACTGAAGCTTTCTTT. Its translation: CASSLGQMNTEAFF.